This T cell receptor (beta chain) is drawn from a study of T cells in Graves' hyperthyroidism and ophthalmopathy. Across the whole study: Staff took peripheral blood when the initial diagnosis was made, before any treatment began.

Points from the study as a whole: Before onset, by a median of about seven months, the model predicted ophthalmopathy. Ophthalmopathy was distinguished from stable hyperthyroidism by 13 V-J signatures.

Amplification of TCR beta CDR3 regions was performed using RNA transcripts as template. HTBI primers were the set used in a first-round RT-PCR of the TCR CDR3. Using its own MiXCR run on the multiplex PCR reads, TCRdb lists one record per CDR3 protein. The sample comprises roughly 250,000 distinct CDR3 sequences, around 15% of which are singletons, and around 30% rests with the top ten. This clonotype was seen repeatedly, ten times or more. Its target is not known. Diagnosing involved the use of clinical symptoms, serum thyroxine and TRAb, thyroid ultrasound and orbital computed tomography. This sequence originates from a young woman with Graves' ophthalmopathy. Sequenced: blood.

The CDR3 region is CASSSRDSLTDTQYF. For the CDR3, the DNA is TGTGCCAGCAGTAGCCGGGACAGCCTCACAGATACGCAGTATTTT. V gene TRBV12-3 or TRBV12-4 combines with J gene TRBJ2-3; 7 positions agree with TRBD1. The CDR3 length is 15 residues. After removal of 5 bases from V and 2 bases from J, the junction contained 7 bases not matched to a gene.